These 24 T cell receptor beta chains were all obtained from the same sample, sequenced in a study of T-cell memory formation after mild COVID-19. MiXCR, applied by TCRdb to the 5' RACE reads, yields one record per CDR3 protein. The sample has about 180,000 distinct CDR3 sequences; under 20% are singletons. Source material: PBMCs or a T cell subset sorted from them (not recorded which). The receptors originated from a man aged 18 to 35 who had mild COVID-19 (a few samples of this study predate the infection). Cell type and time point are not known.

The gene calls are TRBV2 and TRBJ2-7; D call uncertain. CDR1 is SNHLY, CDR2 FYNNEI, per germline. This CDR3 has 11 residues. The germline V and J ends were trimmed by 7 bases and 3 bases, with 7 bases remaining between them. CDR3 residues: CASTGFYEQYV. In DNA, the CDR3 is TGTGCCAGCACCGGCTTCTACGAGCAGTACGTC.

The chain is built from TRBV15 and TRBJ2-1; tentatively, D is TRBD1 or TRBD2 (5 bases each). Trimming stripped 1 base from V and 5 bases from J, with 9 bases between. The CDR3 runs to 14 residues. Germline V lookup: CDR1 LNHNV, CDR2 YYDKDF (reference sequence). CDR3 protein: CATSRGGVHNEQFF. DNA of the CDR3: TGTGCCACCAGCAGAGGAGGGGTACACAATGAGCAGTTCTTC.

This rearrangement joins TRBV10-3 to TRBJ2-3; D could derive from TRBD1 or TRBD2 (5 bases each). V was trimmed by 6 bases and J by 6 bases, leaving 13 bases between them. This CDR3 has 13 residues. CDR1 and CDR2 from the germline V gene are ENHRY and SYGVKD. For the CDR3, the DNA is TGTGCCATCAGGGGACCGCCGGGGGATACGCAGTATTTT. It is translated as CAIRGPPGDTQYF.

This clonotype turned up a few times. The chain recombines TRBV11-2 with TRBJ1-2, with TRBD1 matching 8 bases. Germline loops: CDR1 SGHAT, CDR2 FQNNGV. The CDR3 totals 16 residues. J was trimmed by 4 bases and V by 5 bases; bases with no gene match: 12. DNA of the CDR3: TGTGCCAGCAGCCAACTGGGACAGGAGCTTTTCTATGGCTACACCTTC. It encodes CASSQLGQELFYGYTF.

The V gene is TRBV30, the J gene TRBJ2-1; perhaps TRBD1 as D (6 bases). V dropped 7 bases and J dropped 0 bases, with 13 bases sitting between them. Germline CDR1 and CDR2: GTSNPN and SVGIG (reference sequence). The CDR3 totals 14 residues. The CDR3 spells CASQGSSSYNEQFF. Here the CDR3 DNA reads TGTGCCTCCCAGGGGTCTAGCTCCTACAATGAGCAGTTCTTC.

The chain links TRBV4-2 to TRBJ1-2; D perhaps matches TRBD1 (5 bases). Trimming stripped 0 bases from V and 5 bases from J, with 13 bases between. CDR3 length: 15 residues. Germline V gene lookup returns CDR1 LGHNA and CDR2 YNFKEQ. In DNA form, the CDR3 reads TGTGCCAGCAGCCAAGATCCAGGGATGGAATATGGCTACACCTTC. The encoded protein is CASSQDPGMEYGYTF.

This clonotype was seen more than once but under ten times. V and J are TRBV12-3 or TRBV12-4 and TRBJ2-5; 8 bases are a match to TRBD2. The CDR3 has 15 amino acids. V lost 5 bases to trimming and J lost 5 bases; unmatched junction nucleotides: 10. The CDR3 here is CASSPPAGGGETQYF. CDR3 DNA: TGTGCCAGCAGTCCCCCCGCGGGCGGGGGGGAGACCCAGTACTTC.

This clonotype was seen a handful of times. The CDR3 loop is CASSSGFSTDTQYF. In nucleotides, the CDR3 is TGCGCCAGCAGCTCGGGGTTTAGCACAGATACGCAGTATTTT. The rearrangement uses TRBV5-1 and TRBJ2-3; D might be TRBD2 (5 bases). Trimming shortened V by 3 bases and J by 0 bases, and 8 bases separated the two germline ends. The germline V gene has CDR1 SGHRS and CDR2 YFSETQ. The CDR3 totals 14 residues.

The V and J genes are TRBV4-3 and TRBJ1-2; no firm D call. This CDR3 is built from 14 residues. V was trimmed by 0 bases and J by 0 bases, leaving 5 bases between them. CDR1 LGHNA and CDR2 YSLEER come from the germline V gene. CDR3 coding DNA: TGCGCCAGCAGCCAAGATCTAGCTAACTATGGCTACACCTTC. It translates to CASSQDLANYGYTF.

In this sample, this clonotype turned up a few times. The chain carries TRBV6-5 and TRBJ2-7; no clear D. Per germline, CDR1 MNHEY and CDR2 SVGAGI. The CDR3 totals 14 residues. Trimming removed 0 bases from V and 0 bases from J, with 6 bases in between. The CDR3 bases are TGTGCCAGCAGTTACTCGACGAGCTCCTACGAGCAGTACTTC. Its translation: CASSYSTSSYEQYF.

The gene calls are TRBV6-5 and TRBJ2-3; 11 nucleotides match TRBD2. Germline loops: CDR1 MNHEY, CDR2 SVGAGI. This CDR3 has 16 residues. The V and J ends lost 7 bases and 0 bases, in that order; junction bases with no gene match: 6. CDR3 DNA sequence: TGTGCCAGCACCTTGACTAGCGGGGCTAGCACAGATACGCAGTATTTT. Its protein product is CASTLTSGASTDTQYF.

This clonotype was detected ten times or more. This chain links TRBV7-2 with TRBJ2-3; no definite D call. CDR3 length: 13 amino acids. Germline V gives CDR1 SGHTA, CDR2 FQGNSA. V gave up 5 bases and J gave up 1 base, with 7 bases separating them. The CDR3 DNA reads as TGTGCCAGCAGCCCCCGGGGCACAGATACGCAGTATTTT. It yields the protein CASSPRGTDTQYF.

This clonotype was seen a few times. This rearrangement joins TRBV7-9 to TRBJ2-1; a weak D match, TRBD1 (5 bases). Germline CDR1 SEHNR, CDR2 FQNEAQ (reference sequence). This CDR3 is built from 16 residues. V was pared by 5 bases and J by 0 bases, with 14 bases between. CDR3 sequence: CASSAWGRSSYNEQFF. In DNA, the CDR3 is TGTGCCAGCAGCGCCTGGGGCCGTAGCTCCTACAATGAGCAGTTCTTC.

About this clonotype: The final CDR3 position lacks the conserved phenylalanine or tryptophan, pointing to a likely read error. The chain joins TRBV6-5 to TRBJ1-2; D perhaps matches TRBD1 (5 bases). There are 15 residues in the CDR3. V lost 4 bases, J lost 2 bases, and 14 bases lay in between. Germline CDR1 and CDR2: MNHEY and SVGAGI. The CDR3: CASSSTGARNYGYTL. For the CDR3, the DNA is TGTGCCAGCAGTTCGACCGGGGCCAGAAACTATGGCTACACCTTA.

This clonotype was counted only a few times. This sequence joins TRBV27 and TRBJ2-5; D remains unclear. Germline CDR1 and CDR2: MNHEY and SMNVEV (reference sequence). V shed 1 base and J shed 5 bases, with 8 bases lying between them. The CDR3 is made up of 13 amino acids. The CDR3, as DNA: TGTGCCAGCAGTTTATTTGGCCGGGAGACCCAGTACTTC. Protein product: CASSLFGRETQYF.

This clonotype was counted only a few times. The gene calls are TRBV11-2 and TRBJ2-5; 11 bases match TRBD2. The CDR3 is made up of 16 amino acids. The germline CDR1 and CDR2 sequences are SGHAT and FQNNGV. The ends lost 6 bases at V and 5 bases at J; junction bases unmatched: 11. In nucleotides, the CDR3 is TGTGCCAGCAGATCTCTAGCGGGGGGCGGCGGGGAGACCCAGTACTTC. This sequence encodes CASRSLAGGGGETQYF. Looking up the rest from reference TRBV11-2 and TRBJ2-5 gives the full variable domain: EAGVAQSPRYKIIEKRQSVAFWCNPISGHATLYWYQQILGQGPKLLIQFQNNGVVDDSQLPKDRFSAERLKGVDSTLKIQPAKLEDSAVYLCASRSLAGGGGETQYFGPGTRLLVL.

This clonotype has a count of ten or more. This rearrangement joins TRBV29-1 to TRBJ2-3, with TRBD1 identical over 8 bases. Trimming cost V 7 bases and J 1 base; bases outside gene matches: 7. Germline values: CDR1 SQVTM, CDR2 ANQGSEA. There are 14 residues in the CDR3. Here the CDR3 reads CSAPRGQGTDTQYF. CDR3 DNA: TGCAGCGCCCCCCGGGGACAGGGCACAGATACGCAGTATTTT.

The V call is TRBV11-2, the J call TRBJ1-5; D remains ambiguous. The CDR3 extends over 14 amino acids. Per the germline V gene, CDR1 is SGHAT and CDR2 is FQNNGV. V gave up 3 bases and J gave up 3 bases, with 9 bases separating them. The CDR3 loop reads CASSFNLDNQPQHF. The CDR3 DNA reads as TGTGCCAGCAGCTTTAATCTCGACAATCAGCCCCAGCATTTT.

This clonotype was seen a few times. The rearrangement links TRBV5-1 to TRBJ2-7; D ambiguous. Germline assignment: CDR1 SGHRS and CDR2 YFSETQ. The CDR3 consists of 12 residues. V was cut by 1 base and J by 2 bases, with 4 bases left in between. In DNA, the CDR3 is TGCGCCAGCAGCTTGCAAGCCTACGAGCAGTACGTC. Translation gives CASSLQAYEQYV.

The gene calls are TRBV3-1 and TRBJ2-1; maybe TRBD2 (5 bases). Germline V gives CDR1 LGHDT, CDR2 YNNKEL (reference sequence). V dropped 3 bases and J dropped 8 bases, with 8 bases sitting between them. This CDR3 has 12 amino acids. The CDR3 nucleotides are TGTGCCAGCAGCCAGACCGGGGATGAGCAGTTCTTC. Protein: CASSQTGDEQFF.

Only a few counts were recorded for this clonotype. The chain employs TRBV5-1 and TRBJ2-6; D is unclear. Germline CDR1 and CDR2: SGHRS and YFSETQ. This CDR3 comprises 15 residues. The V end was cut by 0 bases, the J end by 0 bases, with 4 bases between. CDR3 DNA sequence: TGCGCCAGCAGCTTGGCCAACTCTGGGGCCAACGTCCTGACTTTC. As protein: CASSLANSGANVLTF.

This clonotype showed up just a few times. The CDR3 DNA reads TGCAGTGCGGGACAGGACCCCTATGGCTACACCTTC. Translating it yields CSAGQDPYGYTF. The chain has TRBV20-1 and TRBJ1-2; 8 bases fit TRBD1. Germline lookup yields CDR1 DFQATT and CDR2 SNEGSKA (reference sequence). The V and J ends lost 6 bases and 4 bases, in that order; junction bases with no gene match: 4. This CDR3 comprises 12 residues.

V usage is TRBV5-5 and J usage is TRBJ2-5; 7 positions agree with TRBD1. The CDR3 loop spans 15 amino acids. Per the germline V gene, CDR1 is SGHKS and CDR2 is YYEKEE (reference sequence). The V and J ends lost 0 bases and 6 bases, in that order; junction bases with no gene match: 8. As DNA, the CDR3 is TGTGCCAGCAGCTTGGGATTGACAGGGCTCAAGACCCAGTACTTC. As protein: CASSLGLTGLKTQYF. Full variable domain (outside the CDR3, taken from reference TRBV5-5 and TRBJ2-5): DAGVTQSPTHLIKTRGQQVTLRCSPISGHKSVSWYQQVLGQGPQFIFQYYEKEERGRGNFPDRFSARQFPNYSSELNVNALLLGDSALYLCASSLGLTGLKTQYFGPGTRLLVL.

This chain links TRBV5-1 with TRBJ2-2; the D is unclear. V lost 0 bases to trimming and J lost 5 bases, with 14 bases between them. The CDR3 consists of 16 residues. Germline V CDR1 and CDR2: SGHRS, YFSETQ. This CDR3 is CASSLDSPGRTGELFF. DNA for the CDR3: TGCGCCAGCAGCTTGGATAGTCCGGGTCGGACCGGGGAGCTGTTTTTT.